This TCR beta chain emerged from a study of shared clonotypes between healthy human individuals. Study-level results: It was observed that roughly 4.8% of naive CD4 clonotypes were shared across several donors.

In germline, CDR1 is SSHAT, CDR2 FNYEAQ (reference sequence). With V trimmed by 5 bases and J by 5 bases, 7 bases remained unmatched. The CDR3 runs to 15 residues. With regard to this clone: Its antigen is not identified.

Generated by immunoSEQ multiplex PCR, the TCRdb table keeps only in-frame clones and is missing some. The repertoire holds some 79,000 clones, about 63% seen once, with under 65% in the top ten. The specimen was memory CD8+ T cells sorted from blood. As to subset: CD45RO+ cells pooled with CCR7-negative TemRA cells. This receptor was taken from a man aged 25 to 45 in good health. The chain uses TRBV7-7 and TRBJ2-5; 11 bases match TRBD2. CDR3 residues: CASSIGLAGLETQYF. The CDR3 bases are TGTGCCAGCAGCATCGGACTAGCGGGCTTGGAGACCCAGTACTTC.